This TCR beta chain was documented in a study of cytomegalovirus exposure and HLA in healthy donors. Comment on this clone: Its target is unknown.

Study-level findings and limits: Presence/absence analyses assumed roughly uniform sequencing depth across donors, which may not hold.

PCR used 60 Vbeta primers and 13 Jbeta primers. The table came from immunoSEQ multiplex PCR; TCRdb's copy has only in-frame clones and leaves some out. This sample contains 150,000 to 200,000 clones. Sequenced: PBMCs. The TCR sequence derives from a boy under 18 in good health and CMV-seronegative.

The CDR3 protein is CASSTRTGNEQYF. In DNA form, the CDR3 reads TGCGCCAGCAGCACTCGGACAGGGAACGAGCAGTACTTC. This chain uses TRBV5-1 with TRBJ2-7; 8 nucleotides match TRBD1. The V gene end was trimmed by 4 bases and the J gene end by 5 bases; junction bases not matched to a gene: 5. Germline V gives CDR1 SGHRS, CDR2 YFSETQ. The CDR3 loop spans 13 amino acids.